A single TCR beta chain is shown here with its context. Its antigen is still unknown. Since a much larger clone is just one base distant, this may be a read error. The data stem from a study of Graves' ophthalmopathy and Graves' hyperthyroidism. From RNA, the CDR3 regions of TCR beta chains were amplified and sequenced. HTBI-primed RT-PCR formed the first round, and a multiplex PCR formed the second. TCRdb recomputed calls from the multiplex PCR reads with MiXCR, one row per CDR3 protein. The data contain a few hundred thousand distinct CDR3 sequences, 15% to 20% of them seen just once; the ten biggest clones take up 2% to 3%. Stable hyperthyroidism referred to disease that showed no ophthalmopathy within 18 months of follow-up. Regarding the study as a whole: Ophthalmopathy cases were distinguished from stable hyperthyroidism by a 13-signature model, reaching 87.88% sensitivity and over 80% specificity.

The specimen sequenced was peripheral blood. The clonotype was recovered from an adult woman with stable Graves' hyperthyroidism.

The CDR3 nucleotides are TGTGCCAGCTCACAACCGTCGTCCCAAGAGACCCAGTACTTC. It yields the protein CASSQPSSQETQYF. The genes are TRBV18 and TRBJ2-5; D ambiguous. Germline lookup yields CDR1 KGHSH and CDR2 LQKENI. The CDR3 sequence is 14 residues long. V was clipped by 4 bases and J by 1 base, with 10 bases between them.